Below are 25 T cell receptor beta chains sequenced from a single sample in a study of cytotoxic CD8 clonotypes in ibrutinib-treated CLL. The data were produced by immunoSEQ multiplex PCR, yet TCRdb's version contains in-frame clones alone and is incomplete. The sample contains hundreds of thousands of clones, roughly 70% of which appear only once. The sample was PBMCs, taken after 24 months of ibrutinib treatment. The source is a human donor with chronic lymphocytic leukemia.

The sample holds one count of this clone. The CDR3 nucleotides read TGCAGCGTTGACGGGACTAGCGGGAAAAGCTCCTACGAGCAGTACTTC. It codes for CSVDGTSGKSSYEQYF. J is TRBJ2-7 and V is TRBV29-1, with 13 bases aligning to TRBD2. V was pared by 3 bases and J by 0 bases, with 5 bases of the junction left unmatched. Looked up from germline, CDR1 is SQVTM and CDR2 is ANQGSEA. The CDR3 runs to 16 residues.

The rearrangement uses TRBV18 and TRBJ2-1; TRBD1 agrees at 8 bases. The V segment lost 1 base and the J segment 7 bases; nucleotides outside the gene matches: 0. Germline V gene lookup returns CDR1 KGHSH and CDR2 LQKENI. This CDR3 region has 13 residues. CDR3: CASSPRDRNEQFF. Here the CDR3 DNA reads TGTGCCAGCTCACCACGGGACAGGAATGAGCAGTTCTTC.

The chain is built from TRBV25-1 and TRBJ2-1; D not certain. This CDR3 comprises 13 residues. With 7 bases removed from V and 4 bases from J, the gap between germline ends came to 11 bases. CDR1 and CDR2 from the germline V gene are MGHDK and SYGVNS. Here the CDR3 DNA reads TGTGCCAGCATCGGGCGGTATTACAATGAGCAGTTCTTC. Translating it yields CASIGRYYNEQFF.

About this clone: Other DNA variants within this sample encode the same CDR3. The rearrangement links TRBV15 to TRBJ2-1; 10 positions match TRBD1. This CDR3 is built from 14 residues. The J segment lost 6 bases and the V segment lost 5 bases, leaving 4 bases of the junction unmatched. The V gene's germline CDR1 is LNHNV and CDR2 YYDKDF (reference sequence). CDR3 protein: CATSRDRGPNEQFF. In DNA, the CDR3 is TGTGCCACCAGCCGGGACAGGGGCCCCAATGAGCAGTTCTTC.

CDR3 sequence (DNA): TGTGCCAGCAGCTTGGCGGGACAGGGTAATGAAAAACTGTTTTTT. Translating gives CASSLAGQGNEKLFF. This chain connects TRBV5-5 to TRBJ1-4; 9 nucleotides line up with TRBD1. CDR1 and CDR2 (germline): SGHKS, YYEKEE (reference sequence). The CDR3 runs to 15 residues. V lost 0 bases to trimming and J lost 4 bases; unmatched junction nucleotides: 1.

The rearrangement uses TRBV2 and TRBJ2-5, with a weak D call TRBD1 (5 bases). Looked up from germline, CDR1 is SNHLY and CDR2 is FYNNEI. V was cut by 6 bases and J by 2 bases, with 10 bases left in between. The length of the CDR3 is 13 residues. The CDR3 here is CASRQGRQETQYF. DNA of the CDR3: TGTGCCAGCAGGCAGGGAAGGCAAGAGACCCAGTACTTC.

This clone showed up just a few times. This chain uses TRBV5-1 with TRBJ2-7; D unresolved. Trimming removed 0 bases at V and 2 bases at J, with 12 bases between. CDR3 length: 15 amino acids. CDR1 is SGHRS and CDR2 is YFSETQ in the germline V gene. The CDR3 bases are TGCGCCAGCAGCTTGGAGGGTAGCCCGACCTACGAGCAGTACTTC. This codes for CASSLEGSPTYEQYF.

There are a few counts of this clone. This chain connects TRBV11-3 to TRBJ2-7; TRBD2 might be the D (5 bases). CDR3 length: 13 amino acids. Between the trimmed V and J ends, which lost 5 bases and 2 bases, there was a span of 10 bases. Germline-derived CDR1 and CDR2 are SGHNT and YENEEA. The CDR3 loop reads CASSRSGTYEQYF. The CDR3 DNA follows: TGTGCCAGCAGCCGTTCGGGGACCTACGAGCAGTACTTC.

This clone appeared once. V and J are TRBV2 and TRBJ2-1; 7 bases match TRBD2. The CDR3 is 12 amino acids. After removal of 10 bases from V and 7 bases from J, the junction contained 7 bases not matched to a gene. The germline CDR1 and CDR2 sequences are SNHLY and FYNNEI. For the CDR3, the DNA is TGTGCCACGAATAAAGCGGGAAATGAGCAGTTCTTC. Protein sequence: CATNKAGNEQFF.

The gene calls are TRBV28 and TRBJ2-5; TRBD2 matches 12 bases. Looked up from germline, CDR1 is MDHEN and CDR2 is SYDVKM. J lost 4 bases, V lost 7 bases, and 7 bases had no gene match. The CDR3 contains 15 residues. CDR3 loop: CASKLPGLAGETQYF. In nucleotides, the CDR3 is TGTGCCAGCAAATTACCGGGACTAGCGGGAGAGACCCAGTACTTC.

The chain has TRBV30 and TRBJ2-5; 8 positions match TRBD1. V shed 2 bases and J 5 bases; nucleotides not matched to a gene: 10. Germline loops: CDR1 GTSNPN, CDR2 SVGIG (reference sequence). The CDR3 has 15 residues. CDR3 loop: CAWSIKGQGWETQYF. The CDR3 DNA sequence: TGTGCCTGGAGTATCAAAGGACAGGGTTGGGAGACCCAGTACTTC.

The chain has TRBV7-9 and TRBJ2-4, with TRBD2 as a possible D gene (5 bases). V was pared by 2 bases and J by 6 bases, with 14 bases between. The CDR3 extends over 15 amino acids. The germline V gene encodes CDR1 SEHNR and CDR2 FQNEAQ (reference sequence). The DNA for the CDR3 is TGTGCCAGCAGCTTACGTGGCGTTGAGGGAAACATTCAGTACTTC. Its protein is CASSLRGVEGNIQYF.

Only a few counts were recorded for this clone. This chain uses TRBV6-5 with TRBJ2-7, with D perhaps TRBD1 (6 bases). The V and J ends lost 0 bases and 5 bases respectively, with 14 bases between them. Looked up from germline, CDR1 is MNHEY and CDR2 is SVGAGI. This CDR3 is 15 amino acids long. The CDR3 is CASSYSQGSSHEQYF. The DNA for the CDR3 is TGTGCCAGCAGTTACTCACAGGGAAGTAGCCACGAGCAGTACTTC.

This sequence joins TRBV4-3 and TRBJ2-7; TRBD1 might be the D (5 bases). The CDR3 covers 13 residues. V was trimmed by 0 bases and J by 5 bases, leaving 8 bases between them. Germline V gene sequence: CDR1 LGHNA, CDR2 YSLEER. The CDR3 sequence: CASSQEVRDEQYF. DNA for the CDR3: TGCGCCAGCAGCCAAGAGGTCAGGGACGAGCAGTACTTC.

This chain uses TRBV28 with TRBJ2-1; 8 nucleotides line up with TRBD1. V shed 8 bases, J shed 7 bases, and the junction held 4 bases outside the gene matches. CDR1 and CDR2 (germline): MDHEN, SYDVKM. The CDR3 extends over 12 amino acids. This CDR3 is CASGQGRNEQFF. In nucleotides, the CDR3 is TGTGCCAGCGGACAGGGAAGGAATGAGCAGTTCTTC. The whole variable domain, filled in from reference TRBV28 and TRBJ2-1, reads DVKVTQSSRYLVKRTGEKVFLECVQDMDHENMFWYRQDPGLGLRLIYFSYDVKMKEKGDIPEGYSVSREKKERFSLILESASTNQTSMYLCASGQGRNEQFFGPGTRLTVL.

The chain is built from TRBV7-9 and TRBJ1-2; D is possibly TRBD1 (6 bases). With 4 bases removed from V and 7 bases from J, the gap between germline ends came to 10 bases. The germline V gene has CDR1 SEHNR and CDR2 FQNEAQ (reference sequence). The CDR3 has 12 residues. The CDR3: CASSSQGTGYTF. In DNA form, the CDR3 reads TGTGCCAGCAGCTCACAGGGCACTGGCTACACCTTC.

The CDR3 nucleotides are TGTGCCACCAGCAGAACCCCGACTGCCGGGGAGCAGTACTTC. It specifies CATSRTPTAGEQYF. The V and J genes are TRBV15 and TRBJ2-7, with D unresolved. This CDR3 is 14 amino acids long. V was cut by 2 bases and J by 7 bases, with 15 bases left in between. CDR1 LNHNV and CDR2 YYDKDF come from the germline V gene (reference sequence).

The chain links TRBV6-6 to TRBJ2-5; unclear D gene. CDR1 and CDR2 from the germline V gene are MNHNY and SVGAGI (reference sequence). The CDR3 has 12 amino acids. V gave up 2 bases and J gave up 4 bases, with 5 bases separating them. DNA of the CDR3: TGTGCCAGCAGTTACGGTTTAGAGACCCAGTACTTC. This codes for CASSYGLETQYF.

The rearrangement links TRBV5-6 to TRBJ1-2, with a tentative D call TRBD1 (5 bases). The CDR3 runs to 16 residues. Germline CDR1 reads SGHDT; CDR2 reads YYEEEE. V was pared by 0 bases and J by 3 bases, with 15 bases between. CDR3 amino acids: CASSLEEGLGDYGYTF. The CDR3 nucleotides read TGTGCCAGCAGCTTGGAAGAGGGGTTAGGGGACTATGGCTACACCTTC.

The chain is built from TRBV9 and TRBJ1-2; D unclear. Germline CDR1 SGDLS, CDR2 YYNGEE. V was cut by 6 bases and J by 5 bases, with 20 bases left in between. CDR3 size: 15 residues. The CDR3: CASTLSGNSRYGYTF. The CDR3 nucleotides are TGTGCCAGCACTCTATCCGGGAACTCGAGATATGGCTACACCTTC.

V is TRBV28 and J is TRBJ2-7, with a tentative D call TRBD1 (7 bases). Trimming left V 6 bases short and J 1 base short, with 16 bases between. The CDR3 length is 15 residues. Per germline, CDR1 MDHEN and CDR2 SYDVKM. The CDR3 is CASSPPAGQSYEQYF. The CDR3 region has the DNA TGTGCCAGCAGCCCCCCTGCGGGACAGTCCTACGAGCAGTACTTC.

This sequence joins TRBV6-5 and TRBJ1-1, with D possibly TRBD1 on 6 matching bases. There are 15 residues in the CDR3. Germline CDR1 and CDR2: MNHEY and SVGAGI. The V gene lost 2 bases and the J gene lost 0 bases, with 10 bases spanning the gap. The CDR3 loop is CASSYGGGMNTEAFF. For the CDR3, the DNA is TGTGCCAGCAGTTACGGGGGGGGCATGAACACTGAAGCTTTCTTT.

V gene TRBV27 combines with J gene TRBJ1-2, with no clear D. Trimming removed 2 bases at V and 4 bases at J, with 5 bases between. Germline V lookup: CDR1 MNHEY, CDR2 SMNVEV (reference sequence). The CDR3 is 12 amino acids. CDR3 sequence reads: CASSLEGYGYTF. CDR3 sequence (DNA): TGTGCCAGCAGTTTAGAAGGCTATGGCTACACCTTC.

The chain joins TRBV6-5 to TRBJ2-7; 9 nucleotides align to TRBD1. The CDR3 is made up of 13 amino acids. V lost 5 bases and J lost 4; bases outside the gene matches: 3. Germline loops: CDR1 MNHEY, CDR2 SVGAGI. Here the CDR3 reads CASSHGTGYEQYF. The CDR3 bases are TGTGCCAGCAGTCACGGGACAGGGTACGAGCAGTACTTC.

This clone was seen a few times. The CDR3 loop reads CASSFGGSTYEQYF. DNA of the CDR3: TGTGCCAGCAGTTTCGGGGGATCGACCTACGAGCAGTACTTC. This rearrangement joins TRBV28 to TRBJ2-7, with a possible D match to TRBD2 (6 bases). Germline V gene sequence: CDR1 MDHEN, CDR2 SYDVKM. Trimming removed 3 bases from V and 2 bases from J, with 11 bases in between. This CDR3 is built from 14 residues.